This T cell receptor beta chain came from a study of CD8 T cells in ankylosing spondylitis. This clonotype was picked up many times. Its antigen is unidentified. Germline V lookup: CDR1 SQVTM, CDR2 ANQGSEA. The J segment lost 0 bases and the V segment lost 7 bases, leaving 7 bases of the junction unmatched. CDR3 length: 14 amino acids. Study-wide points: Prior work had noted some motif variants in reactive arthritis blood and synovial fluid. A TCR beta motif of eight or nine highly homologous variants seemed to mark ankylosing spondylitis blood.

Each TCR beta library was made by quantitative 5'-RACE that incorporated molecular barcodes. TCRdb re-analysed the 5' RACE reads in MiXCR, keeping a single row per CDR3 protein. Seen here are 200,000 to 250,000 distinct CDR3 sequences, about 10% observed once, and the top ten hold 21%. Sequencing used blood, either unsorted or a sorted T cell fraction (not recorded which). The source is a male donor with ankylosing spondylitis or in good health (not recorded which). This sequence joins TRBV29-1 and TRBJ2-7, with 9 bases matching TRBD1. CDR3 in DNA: TGCAGCGCGGGGGGACAGGGTAGCTCCTACGAGCAGTACTTC. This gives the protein CSAGGQGSSYEQYF.